This T cell receptor (beta chain) was identified during a study of blood T cell repertoires in COVID-19. Study-wide context: The United States, Italy and Spain provided the acute and convalescent COVID-19 samples. Nucleic acid was either cDNA or gDNA, and it came from T cells, B-cell-depleted T cells, or PBMCs.

The CDR3 contains 14 residues. Trimming shortened V by 3 bases and J by 7 bases, and 10 bases separated the two germline ends. Germline V CDR1 and CDR2: LGHNA, YSLEER. Source study methods: Amplification with reference gene primers provided the estimates of nucleated cell counts. Sequencing used immunoSEQ multiplex PCR; TCRdb keeps in-frame clones, though not all of them. For V, J and clone size, that table is used; D and trimming come from the DNA. The data contain under 300,000 clones, around nine tenths of them singletons. This receptor was obtained from a woman aged 70 to 79 with active or convalescent COVID-19. Sample: peripheral blood. The V call is TRBV4-3, the J call TRBJ1-6; maybe TRBD1 (6 bases). CDR3 nucleotide sequence: TGCGCCAGCAGCCACAGGGGTCGCAATTCACCCCTCCACTTT. This translates into CASSHRGRNSPLHF.